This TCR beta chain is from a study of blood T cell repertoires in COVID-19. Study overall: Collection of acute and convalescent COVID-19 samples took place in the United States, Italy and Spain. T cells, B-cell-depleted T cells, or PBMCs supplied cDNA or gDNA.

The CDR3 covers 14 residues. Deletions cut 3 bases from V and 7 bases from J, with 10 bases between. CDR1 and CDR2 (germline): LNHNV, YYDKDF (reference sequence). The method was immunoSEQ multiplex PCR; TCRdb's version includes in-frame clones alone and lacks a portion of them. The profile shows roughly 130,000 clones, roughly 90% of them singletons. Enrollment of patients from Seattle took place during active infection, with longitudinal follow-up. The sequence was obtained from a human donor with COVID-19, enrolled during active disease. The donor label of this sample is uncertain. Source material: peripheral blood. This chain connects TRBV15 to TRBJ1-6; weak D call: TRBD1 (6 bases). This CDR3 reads CATSRNRDNSPLHF. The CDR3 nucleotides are TGTGCCACCAGCAGGAACAGGGACAATTCACCCCTCCACTTT.